This T cell receptor beta chain was documented in a study of early T cells in non-severe SARS-CoV-2 infection. The CDR3 is made up of 14 amino acids. V was clipped by 3 bases and J by 3 bases, with 10 bases between them. CDR1 ENHRY and CDR2 SYGVKD come from the germline V gene. MiXCR, applied by TCRdb to the 5' RACE reads, yields one record per CDR3 protein. The sample lists 76,000 or so distinct CDR3 sequences; over 9% were seen once. This chain connects TRBV10-3 to TRBJ2-3, with a possible D match to TRBD1 (5 bases). The specimen sequenced was whole blood. This TCR derives from an adult who was a healthcare worker with PCR-confirmed SARS-CoV-2 infection or an uninfected control (not recorded which). The CDR3 nucleotides read TGTGCCATCAGTGATACGCAGGGAACAGATACGCAGTATTTT. Amino acids: CAISDTQGTDTQYF.